Shown below are 28 T cell receptor beta chains from a single sample sequenced in a study of T cells in localized non-small cell lung cancer. The protocol was immunoSEQ multiplex PCR, while the TCRdb copy is restricted to in-frame clones and leaves out a portion. The data show 1,500 to 2,000 clones, approximately 37% seen once. Sequencing used lung tumor tissue, obtained before any cancer treatment. Receptors were obtained from a woman aged 40-69 years with stage I squamous cell lung carcinoma.

The V gene is TRBV25-1, the J gene TRBJ1-6, with a weak D call TRBD1 (5 bases). Germline V gene data show CDR1 as MGHDK and CDR2 as SYGVNS. The CDR3 runs 14 residues. V lost 5 bases and J 6 bases, leaving 11 bases between the germline ends. CDR3 bases: TGTGCCAGCAGTATGGGGACGGGTAATTCACCCCTCCACTTT. Residues: CASSMGTGNSPLHF.

This clone was seen more than once but under ten times. V gene TRBV11-3 combines with J gene TRBJ1-1, with D perhaps matching TRBD1 (5 bases). This CDR3 is 18 amino acids long. V lost 4 bases and J lost 0, with 21 bases in between. CDR1 SGHNT and CDR2 YENEEA come from the germline V gene. The CDR3 DNA reads as TGTGCCAGCAGCTCAATGGCCAGGGAACCCTACATGAACACTGAAGCTTTCTTT. Translated, it gives CASSSMAREPYMNTEAFF.

For the CDR3, the DNA is TGTGCCAGTAGTATGGGACAGGGGGATGGCTACACCTTC. This translates into CASSMGQGDGYTF. This sequence joins TRBV19 and TRBJ1-2; 11 bases align to TRBD1. CDR3 length: 13 amino acids. J was trimmed by 6 bases and V by 3 bases; bases with no gene match: 0. CDR1 is LNHDA and CDR2 is SQIVND in the germline V gene (reference sequence).

This clone came up a few times. V usage is TRBV19 and J usage is TRBJ1-1; the D gene is possibly TRBD1 (5 bases). The V gene lost 8 bases and the J gene lost 2 bases, with 18 bases spanning the gap. The CDR3 is 15 amino acids. Germline lookup yields CDR1 LNHDA and CDR2 SQIVND (reference sequence). CDR3 loop: CASAHRDGPNTEAFF. For the CDR3, the DNA is TGTGCCAGTGCCCATAGGGACGGACCAAACACTGAAGCTTTCTTT.

This rearrangement joins TRBV1 to TRBJ1-6. TRBV1 is marked as a pseudogene. This CDR3 comprises 14 residues. CDR3 sequence reads: CASSQDQIASPLHF. The CDR3 DNA reads as TGCGCCAGCAGCCAAGATCAGATAGCCTCACCCCTCCACTTT.

The chain links TRBV4-1 to TRBJ2-1; D may match TRBD1 or TRBD2 (5 bases each). Trimming left V 5 bases short and J 15 bases short, with 17 bases between. Germline V gene sequence: CDR1 MGHRA, CDR2 YSYEKL. The CDR3 has 12 residues. The CDR3 coding sequence is TGCGCCAGCAGCTCGGGACCGGGGCCCCGGTTCTTC. Its protein product is CASSSGPGPRFF.

The chain links TRBV19 to TRBJ2-1; 8 bases agree with TRBD2. The V gene's germline CDR1 is LNHDA and CDR2 SQIVND (reference sequence). This CDR3 has 16 amino acids. The junction had 7 bases not matched to a gene; V was cut back by 6 bases and J by 0 bases. The CDR3 spells CASSPRSGGSYNEQFF. The CDR3 DNA sequence: TGTGCCAGTAGCCCTCGGAGCGGGGGCTCCTACAATGAGCAGTTCTTC.

The table lists this clone with a few counts. The rearrangement links TRBV9 to TRBJ2-5, with 8 bases matching TRBD1. This CDR3 contains 14 residues. The V gene's germline CDR1 is SGDLS and CDR2 YYNGEE. With 0 bases clipped from V and 3 bases from J, the junction kept 1 base outside the gene matches. The CDR3 protein is CASSVGQGKETQYF. The CDR3 region has the DNA TGTGCCAGCAGCGTAGGACAGGGGAAAGAGACCCAGTACTTC.

By share of the sample, this clone is medium-sized (0.01 to 0.1%). This chain links TRBV9 with TRBJ2-1; 9 positions agree with TRBD1. The V gene's germline CDR1 is SGDLS and CDR2 YYNGEE. The V and J ends lost 5 bases and 5 bases, in that order; junction bases with no gene match: 8. The CDR3 is 15 residues long. The CDR3 sequence is CASSESGTGHNEQFF. CDR3 DNA: TGTGCCAGCAGTGAATCGGGGACAGGGCACAATGAGCAGTTCTTC.

This clone is categorized as medium-sized. The chain employs TRBV6-8 and TRBJ2-5; TRBD1 matches 9 bases. CDR3 length equals 13 residues. V shed 7 bases and J 4 bases; nucleotides not matched to a gene: 4. Germline lookup yields CDR1 MNHGY and CDR2 SAAAGT. The CDR3 loop reads CASTYRGRETQYF. The CDR3 coding sequence is TGTGCCAGCACCTACAGGGGGCGAGAGACCCAGTACTTC.

The rearrangement joins TRBV12-5 to TRBJ2-3, with a tentative D call TRBD1 (6 bases). The CDR3 is 12 residues long. The V end was cut by 7 bases, the J end by 5 bases, with 10 bases between. Per the germline V gene, CDR1 is LGHNT and CDR2 is FRNRAP. Here the CDR3 reads CASAKQGDTQYF. DNA of the CDR3: TGTGCTAGTGCTAAACAGGGAGATACGCAGTATTTT.

This clone showed up just a few times. The chain couples TRBV28 to TRBJ2-2, with 8 bases matching TRBD2. The CDR3 length is 16 residues. V was pared by 5 bases and J by 5 bases, with 10 bases of the junction left unmatched. Looked up from germline, CDR1 is MDHEN and CDR2 is SYDVKM. Here the CDR3 DNA reads TGTGCCAGCAGTATACAAAGCGGGGGAGGGACCGGGGAGCTGTTTTTT. The encoded protein is CASSIQSGGGTGELFF.

The chain links TRBV14 to TRBJ1-1; the match to TRBD1 covers 8 bases. V shed 6 bases and J 3 bases; nucleotides not matched to a gene: 6. There are 14 residues in the CDR3. CDR1 is SGHDN and CDR2 is FVKESK in the germline V gene. CDR3 sequence: CASSHRGGDTEAFF. The CDR3, as DNA: TGTGCCAGCAGTCACAGGGGGGGGGACACTGAAGCTTTCTTT.

This clone was seen more than once but under ten times. The chain employs TRBV9 and TRBJ2-1; D is unclear. Germline V CDR1 and CDR2: SGDLS, YYNGEE. The CDR3 consists of 13 residues. Trimming cost V 7 bases and J 0 bases, with 8 bases left between them. The CDR3 DNA is TGTGCCAGCGGGCGGAGCTCCTACAATGAGCAGTTCTTC. Protein: CASGRSSYNEQFF. Full variable domain (rest looked up from reference TRBV9 and TRBJ2-1): DSGVTQTPKHLITATGQRVTLRCSPRSGDLSVYWYQQSLDQGLQFLIQYYNGEERAKGNILERFSAQQFPDLHSELNLSSLELGDSALYFCASGRSSYNEQFFGPGTRLTVL.

This clone was seen a single time. V gene TRBV10-2 combines with J gene TRBJ2-3; D remains ambiguous. There are 12 residues in the CDR3. Trimming took off 5 bases at V and 0 bases at J, with 3 bases between the two ends. Germline values: CDR1 WSHSY, CDR2 SAAADI. The CDR3, as DNA: TGCGCCAGCAGTTCTAGCACAGATACGCAGTATTTT. The encoded protein is CASSSSTDTQYF.

There are a few counts of this clone. The chain joins TRBV11-3 to TRBJ2-2, with D uncertain. Deletions cut 5 bases from V and 6 bases from J, with 16 bases between. The length of the CDR3 is 15 residues. Per germline, CDR1 SGHNT and CDR2 YENEEA. CDR3 nucleotide sequence: TGTGCCAGCAGCCATTCGGGTAGGGTGGCCGGGGAGCTGTTTTTT. This encodes CASSHSGRVAGELFF.

This rearrangement joins TRBV6-7 to TRBJ1-5; 7 bases fit TRBD1. TRBV6-7 is labeled an ORF, and its function is uncertain. J lost 2 bases, V lost 6 bases, and 7 bases had no gene match. The CDR3 runs 15 residues. The CDR3 nucleotides read TGTGCCAGCAGAGAACAGGGGTACGGCAATCAGCCCCAGCATTTT. Protein: CASREQGYGNQPQHF.

Here the CDR3 reads CASSSGPNSPLHF. DNA for the CDR3: TGTGCCAGTAGTTCAGGGCCAAATTCACCCCTCCACTTT. The rearrangement links TRBV19 to TRBJ1-6; a weak D match, TRBD1 (5 bases). CDR3 length: 13 amino acids. Per the germline V gene, CDR1 is LNHDA and CDR2 is SQIVND (reference sequence). Trimming left V 5 bases short and J 7 bases short, with 9 bases between. Filled out from reference TRBV19 and TRBJ1-6, the complete variable domain reads DGGITQSPKYLFRKEGQNVTLSCEQNLNHDAMYWYRQDPGQGLRLIYYSQIVNDFQKGDIAEGYSVSREKKESFPLTVTSAQKNPTAFYLCASSSGPNSPLHFGNGTRLTVT.

The CDR3 sequence is CASTPRTGMGSNEQFF. CDR3 DNA sequence: TGTGCCAGTACCCCTAGGACCGGGATGGGCAGTAATGAGCAGTTCTTC. The chain combines TRBV19 with TRBJ2-1; maybe TRBD2 (5 bases). Germline loops: CDR1 LNHDA, CDR2 SQIVND (reference sequence). There are 16 residues in the CDR3. V was cut by 7 bases and J by 7 bases, with 23 bases left in between.

This clone came up once. V and J are TRBV18 and TRBJ1-1; D perhaps matches TRBD1 (5 bases). The CDR3 is 12 residues long. V lost 3 bases and J 7 bases, leaving 9 bases between the germline ends. Germline CDR1 reads KGHSH; CDR2 reads LQKENI. The CDR3 sequence is CASSPRDFEAFF. CDR3 nucleotides: TGTGCCAGCTCACCCAGGGATTTTGAAGCTTTCTTT.

This chain uses TRBV19 with TRBJ2-3; TRBD1 aligns across 9 bases. Germline V lookup: CDR1 LNHDA, CDR2 SQIVND (reference sequence). V trimming: 4 bases; J trimming: 3 bases; junction bases outside the gene matches: 5. This CDR3 comprises 15 residues. This CDR3 reads CASSTDRGVTDTQYF. In DNA, the CDR3 is TGTGCCAGTAGTACAGACAGGGGGGTTACAGATACGCAGTATTTT.

This clone was counted only a few times. The rearrangement joins TRBV10-3 to TRBJ1-2; no definite D call. CDR1 and CDR2 from the germline V gene are ENHRY and SYGVKD. The CDR3 spans 14 residues. The germline V and J ends were trimmed by 2 bases and 7 bases, with 14 bases remaining between them. The chain's CDR3 is CAISEPRESGGYTF. CDR3 sequence (DNA): TGTGCCATCAGTGAGCCTAGGGAATCTGGTGGCTACACCTTC.

The chain joins TRBV11-3 to TRBJ2-1; 7 bases fit TRBD1. Germline loops: CDR1 SGHNT, CDR2 YENEEA. V lost 4 bases and J lost 0; bases outside the gene matches: 12. The length of the CDR3 is 18 residues. This CDR3 reads CASSSPGQLISSYNEQFF. CDR3 DNA sequence: TGTGCCAGCAGCTCGCCGGGACAGCTAATTTCCTCCTACAATGAGCAGTTCTTC.

This clone was seen a few times. The J gene is TRBJ1-1, the V gene TRBV19, with D maybe TRBD1 (5 bases). V lost 5 bases and J lost 0, with 13 bases in between. The CDR3 extends over 15 amino acids. Germline CDR1 is LNHDA and CDR2 is SQIVND (reference sequence). The CDR3 coding sequence is TGTGCCAGTAGTGCCTCGGGGCGGATGAACACTGAAGCTTTCTTT. Translated: CASSASGRMNTEAFF.

CDR3 sequence (DNA): TGTGCCAGCAGCGGCCCCGGAAGCCGGACAGGGGATTCCAACTATGGCTACACCTTC. Amino acids: CASSGPGSRTGDSNYGYTF. V and J are TRBV9 and TRBJ1-2; 9 nucleotides align to TRBD1. J lost 2 bases, V lost 3 bases, and 17 bases had no gene match. CDR3 size: 19 residues. Germline loops: CDR1 SGDLS, CDR2 YYNGEE.

The V call is TRBV18, the J call TRBJ1-5, with D unresolved. CDR3 length: 12 residues. Deletions cut 5 bases from V and 4 bases from J, with 6 bases between. CDR1 and CDR2 from the germline V gene are KGHSH and LQKENI. CDR3 sequence (DNA): TGTGCCAGCTCAACCCCGAATCAGCCCCAGCATTTT. Translation gives CASSTPNQPQHF.

The genes are TRBV18 and TRBJ1-2; TRBD1 is a possible D gene (5 bases). The germline CDR1 and CDR2 sequences are KGHSH and LQKENI. V lost 0 bases to trimming and J lost 4 bases, with 9 bases between them. This CDR3 is built from 14 residues. CDR3: CASSPPSQGYGYTF. CDR3 nucleotide sequence: TGTGCCAGCTCACCACCGAGTCAGGGCTATGGCTACACCTTC. Together with reference TRBV18 and TRBJ1-2, the CDR3 gives the full variable domain: NAGVMQNPRHLVRRRGQEARLRCSPMKGHSHVYWYRQLPEEGLKFMVYLQKENIIDESGMPKERFSAEFPKEGPSILRIQQVVRGDSAAYFCASSPPSQGYGYTFGSGTRLTVV.

The rearrangement joins TRBV19 to TRBJ1-1; no definite D call. Per germline, CDR1 LNHDA and CDR2 SQIVND (reference sequence). CDR3 length equals 13 residues. Trimming stripped 3 bases from V and 5 bases from J, with 10 bases between. As DNA, the CDR3 is TGTGCCAGTAGTATGTCTGTTTGGACTGAAGCTTTCTTT. Protein product: CASSMSVWTEAFF.